Following are 29 T cell receptor beta chains from one sample sequenced in a study of blood T cell repertoires in COVID-19. Clones were sequenced by immunoSEQ multiplex PCR, and TCRdb holds only the in-frame ones, with some missing. The sample consists of some 57,000 clones, roughly 85% of them appearing once. Input material: peripheral blood. These receptor sequences come from a human donor in a cohort sampled during active COVID-19.

This clone was observed once. The V call is TRBV19, the J call TRBJ2-1; 10 nucleotides match TRBD2. The CDR3 has 19 amino acids. In germline, CDR1 is LNHDA, CDR2 SQIVND (reference sequence). V lost 3 bases to trimming and J lost 4 bases; unmatched junction nucleotides: 15. The CDR3 nucleotides read TGTGCCAGTAGTATTCCTTCGGGACTAGCGCGCCAACGGTACAATGAGCAGTTCTTC. Residues: CASSIPSGLARQRYNEQFF.

The genes are TRBV19 and TRBJ1-3; a weak D match, TRBD1 (5 bases). The CDR3 contains 17 residues. CDR1 is LNHDA, CDR2 SQIVND, per germline (reference sequence). Trimming removed 0 bases from V and 0 bases from J, with 12 bases in between. The chain's CDR3 is CASSIDGTSFSGNTIYF. CDR3 coding DNA: TGTGCCAGTAGTATAGACGGGACTTCTTTCTCTGGAAACACCATATATTTT.

The gene calls are TRBV14 and TRBJ2-2; D is uncertain. This CDR3 is built from 14 residues. Per germline, CDR1 SGHDN and CDR2 FVKESK. V lost 1 base and J 3 bases, leaving 6 bases between the germline ends. The CDR3 spells CASSQGAYTGELFF. The CDR3 coding sequence is TGTGCCAGCAGCCAAGGAGCTTACACCGGGGAGCTGTTTTTT.

This clone was seen more than once but under ten times. The chain is built from TRBV3-1 (or the pseudogene TRBV3-2) and TRBJ2-3; D not resolved. Germline-derived CDR1 and CDR2 are LGHDT and YNNKEL (reference sequence). This CDR3 region has 18 residues. V shed 3 bases and J shed 0 bases, with 19 bases lying between them. In DNA form, the CDR3 reads TGTGCCAGCAGCCAGTTCCTCCGCACGAGAGTGAGCACAGATACGCAGTATTTT. It yields the protein CASSQFLRTRVSTDTQYF.

This clone was detected only a few times. The chain links TRBV7-9 to TRBJ1-4; possible D gene TRBD1, 6 bases. Trimming cost V 5 bases and J 3 bases, with 13 bases left between them. The CDR3 runs to 15 residues. Germline CDR1 reads SEHNR; CDR2 reads FQNEAQ (reference sequence). The CDR3 DNA sequence: TGTGCCAGCAGCACAAAACAGGGTGCTAATGAAAAACTGTTTTTT. It specifies CASSTKQGANEKLFF.

The chain combines TRBV18 with TRBJ2-3; 10 bases are a match to TRBD2. V shed 3 bases, J shed 3 bases, and the junction held 9 bases outside the gene matches. There are 17 residues in the CDR3. Germline V lookup: CDR1 KGHSH, CDR2 LQKENI. The CDR3 protein is CASSPPPSGRITDTQYF. The CDR3 DNA reads as TGTGCCAGCTCACCCCCCCCTAGCGGGAGAATTACAGATACGCAGTATTTT.

The V and J genes are TRBV7-2 and TRBJ1-1; 8 bases line up with TRBD1. The germline V gene encodes CDR1 SGHTA and CDR2 FQGNSA. The J segment lost 6 bases and the V segment lost 2 bases, leaving 5 bases of the junction unmatched. The CDR3 has 14 amino acids. CDR3 DNA: TGTGCCAGCAGCTTAACCAGGACAGGGTCTGAAGCTTTCTTT. Translation gives CASSLTRTGSEAFF. The whole variable domain, remainder taken from reference TRBV7-2 and TRBJ1-1, is GAGVSQSPSNKVTEKGKDVELRCDPISGHTALYWYRQSLGQGLEFLIYFQGNSAPDKSGLPSDRFSAERTGGSVSTLTIQRTQQEDSAVYLCASSLTRTGSEAFFGQGTRLTVV.

This clone was found once. J is TRBJ2-5 and V is TRBV15, with 10 nucleotides matching TRBD2. J was trimmed by 3 bases and V by 1 base; bases with no gene match: 2. Per the germline V gene, CDR1 is LNHNV and CDR2 is YYDKDF (reference sequence). The CDR3 runs 15 residues. The CDR3 DNA reads as TGTGCCACCAGCAGAGGGACTAGCGGAGAAGAGACCCAGTACTTC. This encodes CATSRGTSGEETQYF.

V is TRBV7-2 and J is TRBJ1-6; D remains unclear. Trimming left V 1 base short and J 13 bases short, with 17 bases between. The CDR3 is 15 amino acids. CDR1 and CDR2 (germline): SGHTA, FQGNSA. Here the CDR3 DNA reads TGTGCCAGCAGCTTAGGGGGAGCCACTTCAGGTCCCCTCCACTTT. As protein: CASSLGGATSGPLHF.

The CDR3 coding sequence is TGCGCCAGCAGCTTGGTTTCGCAGGAAAGCGGCTATGGCTACACCTTC. This translates into CASSLVSQESGYGYTF. The rearrangement joins TRBV5-1 to TRBJ1-2; D ambiguous. CDR3 length equals 16 residues. The germline V and J ends were trimmed by 0 bases and 4 bases, with 16 bases remaining between them. CDR1 is SGHRS and CDR2 is YFSETQ in the germline V gene.

This CDR3 is CASSLFPVQAGIHEQFF. DNA of the CDR3: TGCGCCAGCAGCTTGTTCCCCGTGCAAGCGGGAATACATGAGCAGTTCTTC. The genes are TRBV5-1 and TRBJ2-1; 7 bases align to TRBD2. CDR1 is SGHRS and CDR2 is YFSETQ in the germline V gene. The V segment lost 1 base and the J segment 8 bases; nucleotides outside the gene matches: 15. The CDR3 has 17 residues.

The V and J genes are TRBV19 and TRBJ1-2; D possibly corresponds to TRBD1 (5 bases). The V and J ends lost 7 bases and 7 bases respectively, with 13 bases between them. Germline V lookup: CDR1 LNHDA, CDR2 SQIVND (reference sequence). The CDR3 extends over 12 amino acids. In DNA, the CDR3 is TGTGCCAGTACCCCCGGGGGTGCTGGCTACACCTTC. Encoded protein: CASTPGGAGYTF.

The rearrangement uses TRBV27 and TRBJ2-3; weak D call: TRBD2 (5 bases). CDR1 is MNHEY and CDR2 is SMNVEV in the germline V gene (reference sequence). The ends were cut back, 3 bases at V and 0 bases at J, with 10 bases in the middle. The CDR3 runs 15 residues. This CDR3 is CASSLRGPSTDTQYF. The CDR3, as DNA: TGTGCCAGCAGTTTGAGAGGGCCCAGCACAGATACGCAGTATTTT.

V and J are TRBV5-1 and TRBJ1-2, with 7 bases lining up with TRBD1. The CDR3 has 14 amino acids. Germline V gene data show CDR1 as SGHRS and CDR2 as YFSETQ. Losses at the gene ends were 8 bases for V and 4 bases for J; bases not matched to a gene: 11. This CDR3 is CASYSGTDFYGYTF. CDR3 bases: TGCGCCAGTTACTCGGGGACAGATTTCTATGGCTACACCTTC.

The genes are TRBV7-2 and TRBJ2-7; 10 nucleotides align to TRBD1. The CDR3 sequence is 15 residues long. V trimming: 2 bases; J trimming: 4 bases; junction bases outside the gene matches: 5. Germline CDR1 reads SGHTA; CDR2 reads FQGNSA. The DNA for the CDR3 is TGTGCCAGCAGCTTAACCCGGGACAGGGGTTACGAGCAGTACTTC. This encodes CASSLTRDRGYEQYF.

The CDR3 nucleotides are TGTGCCAGCAGTGACGTACAGGGGGCATATCAGCCCCAGCATTTT. Protein: CASSDVQGAYQPQHF. The chain carries TRBV6-1 and TRBJ1-5, with 9 positions matching TRBD1. Germline loops: CDR1 MNHNS, CDR2 SASEGT. CDR3 length: 15 residues. The V segment lost 3 bases and the J segment 5 bases; nucleotides outside the gene matches: 5.

This rearrangement joins TRBV7-2 to TRBJ1-1, with D perhaps TRBD1 (6 bases). Trimming cost V 1 base and J 11 bases, with 14 bases left between them. This CDR3 comprises 13 residues. Germline values: CDR1 SGHTA, CDR2 FQGNSA. The CDR3 reads CASSLGPGARAFF. CDR3 nucleotide sequence: TGTGCCAGCAGCTTAGGGCCAGGGGCTCGTGCTTTCTTT. Filled out from reference TRBV7-2 and TRBJ1-1, the complete variable domain reads GAGVSQSPSNKVTEKGKDVELRCDPISGHTALYWYRQSLGQGLEFLIYFQGNSAPDKSGLPSDRFSAERTGGSVSTLTIQRTQQEDSAVYLCASSLGPGARAFFGQGTRLTVV.

The CDR3 DNA reads as TGCAGCGTCACAAAACGGGACAGACCCTACAATGAGCAGTTCTTC. Translating gives CSVTKRDRPYNEQFF. V is TRBV29-1 and J is TRBJ2-1; TRBD1 matches at 7 bases. Germline CDR1 reads SQVTM; CDR2 reads ANQGSEA. V gave up 6 bases and J gave up 2 bases; unmatched junction bases: 10. CDR3 length: 15 residues.

The chain uses TRBV19 and TRBJ1-1, with 7 bases identical to TRBD1. The germline V gene encodes CDR1 LNHDA and CDR2 SQIVND (reference sequence). V was clipped by 4 bases and J by 11 bases; unmatched bases: 13. The CDR3 has 14 residues. CDR3 bases: TGTGCCAGTAGTACCGCGACAGGGTTGTTCCCCGCTTTCTTT. Translated, it gives CASSTATGLFPAFF.

This chain links TRBV28 with TRBJ2-2; D is unclear. This CDR3 contains 12 residues. CDR1 MDHEN and CDR2 SYDVKM come from the germline V gene. Between the trimmed V and J ends, which lost 6 bases and 6 bases, there was a span of 8 bases. The CDR3 coding sequence is TGTGCCAGCAGGGCTTTGTCCGGGGAGCTGTTTTTT. Its protein is CASRALSGELFF.

The chain is built from TRBV19 and TRBJ1-3, with 8 bases matching TRBD1. The CDR3 covers 16 residues. Germline assignment: CDR1 LNHDA and CDR2 SQIVND (reference sequence). The J segment lost 3 bases and the V segment lost 7 bases, leaving 11 bases of the junction unmatched. The CDR3 sequence: CASTIGTGTLGNTIYF. CDR3 in DNA: TGTGCCAGTACGATCGGGACAGGTACTCTTGGAAACACCATATATTTT.

The chain joins TRBV29-1 to TRBJ2-1; D uncertain. Germline CDR1 SQVTM, CDR2 ANQGSEA. Trimming took off 3 bases at V and 4 bases at J, with 13 bases between the two ends. This CDR3 is built from 14 residues. CDR3 sequence (DNA): TGCAGCGTTGAGGAAGGAGCAACATACAATGAGCAGTTCTTC. Residues: CSVEEGATYNEQFF.

DNA of the CDR3: TGTGCCAGTAGACTCTCAGGGGAAGGGGGCAATGGCTACACCTTC. The encoded protein is CASRLSGEGGNGYTF. The chain links TRBV19 to TRBJ1-2; TRBD1 matches 7 bases. The CDR3 runs to 15 residues. J was trimmed by 6 bases and V by 6 bases; bases with no gene match: 13. Germline CDR1 LNHDA, CDR2 SQIVND (reference sequence).

V is TRBV5-1 and J is TRBJ2-7; possible D gene TRBD1, 6 bases. Trimming stripped 0 bases from V and 12 bases from J, with 16 bases between. CDR3 length: 13 residues. CDR1 and CDR2 (germline): SGHRS, YFSETQ. CDR3 residues: CASSLGSRQDLYF. The CDR3 coding sequence is TGCGCCAGCAGCTTGGGTAGTAGACAGGACCTGTACTTC.

The chain employs TRBV5-1 and TRBJ2-3, with 8 nucleotides matching TRBD1. Looked up from germline, CDR1 is SGHRS and CDR2 is YFSETQ. This CDR3 spans 16 amino acids. Trimming at V came to 3 bases and at J to 5 bases, leaving 11 bases not matched to a gene. Here the CDR3 reads CASSSGRQGRIDTQYF. The CDR3 coding sequence is TGCGCCAGCAGCTCGGGGAGACAGGGGCGGATAGATACGCAGTATTTT.

The chain is built from TRBV29-1 and TRBJ1-2; 7 nucleotides match TRBD1. The CDR3 has 11 residues. Looked up from germline, CDR1 is SQVTM and CDR2 is ANQGSEA. With 7 bases clipped from V and 4 bases from J, the junction kept 3 bases outside the gene matches. The CDR3 reads CSGRDSYGYTF. DNA for the CDR3: TGCAGCGGGCGGGACAGCTATGGCTACACCTTC.

The chain links TRBV7-3 to TRBJ2-3; 10 bases are a match to TRBD1. The trim removed 6 bases at V and 4 bases at J, leaving 7 bases unmatched. The CDR3 runs 15 residues. The germline V gene encodes CDR1 SGHTA and CDR2 FQGTGA. The CDR3 DNA follows: TGTGCCAGCAGGAGGACAGGGGGTTTTGCAGATACGCAGTATTTT. Translating it yields CASRRTGGFADTQYF. Looking up the rest from reference TRBV7-3 and TRBJ2-3 gives the full variable domain: GAGVSQTPSNKVTEKGKYVELRCDPISGHTALYWYRQSLGQGPEFLIYFQGTGAADDSGLPNDRFFAVRPEGSVSTLKIQRTERGDSAVYLCASRRTGGFADTQYFGPGTRLTVL.

V gene TRBV5-1 combines with J gene TRBJ2-1; possible D gene TRBD2, 6 bases. CDR1 is SGHRS and CDR2 is YFSETQ in the germline V gene. CDR3 size: 15 residues. V dropped 4 bases and J dropped 6 bases, with 17 bases sitting between them. CDR3 sequence reads: CASSPGALALNEQFF. DNA of the CDR3: TGCGCCAGCAGCCCGGGCGCACTAGCTCTCAATGAGCAGTTCTTC.

The V gene is TRBV2, the J gene TRBJ2-2; weak D call: TRBD1 (6 bases). The CDR3 length is 13 residues. The germline V gene has CDR1 SNHLY and CDR2 FYNNEI. V was clipped by 6 bases and J by 7 bases, with 12 bases between them. The CDR3 sequence: CASRLQGFGELFF. The CDR3 DNA reads TGTGCCAGCAGGCTACAGGGTTTCGGGGAGCTGTTTTTT.